The present T cell receptor (beta chain) was sequenced within a study of regulatory T cells in long-lasting Graves disease. Study background: Freshly diagnosed Graves' patients had used antithyroid drugs for under 3 months. General study findings and limits: Persistent Graves' patients showed a TCR diversity that was lower than that of newly diagnosed ones.

Trimming at V came to 5 bases and at J to 8 bases, leaving 2 bases not matched to a gene. CDR3 length equals 13 residues. Germline V gene sequence: CDR1 SNHLY, CDR2 FYNNEI. Time point reported: newly diagnosed GD, antithyroid drugs for less than 3 months. PBMCs provided the RNA from which the TCR library was made. Relying on iRepertoire HTBI primers and Arm-PCR of CDR3 regions, the team built TCR beta libraries. TCRdb independently ran MiXCR on the multiplex PCR reads; one entry per CDR3 protein. The sample holds under 400,000 distinct CDR3 sequences, 15% to 20% seen once. This clonotype was counted many times. Its antigen is still unknown. The same sample was also studied in work on T cells in Graves' hyperthyroidism and ophthalmopathy. That study reports: First-round RT-PCR of the TCR CDR3 relied on the HTBI primer set.

The sequencing here drew on peripheral blood mononuclear cells (PBMCs), taken at new diagnosis, from a patient treated with antithyroid drugs. This clonotype was sampled from a man in his forties or fifties with Graves disease. The rearrangement links TRBV2 to TRBJ1-6, with 8 bases fitting TRBD1. In nucleotides, the CDR3 is TGTGCCAGCAGTTTGGACAGGGATTCACCCCTCCACTTT. Protein: CASSLDRDSPLHF.